This passage covers 10 T cell receptor beta chains from one sample sequenced in a study of identical twins. TCRdb ran MiXCR on the 5' RACE reads and lists one entry per CDR3 protein. The table has 700,000 or so distinct CDR3 sequences, over 8.5% seen once. This sample also belongs to another study, concerning yellow fever vaccine responses in identical twins.

Sequenced: PBMCs. These receptors were obtained from a young woman in good health.

The sample holds many counts of this clonotype. The J gene is TRBJ2-3, the V gene TRBV11-2; TRBD1 matches 11 bases. Germline assignment: CDR1 SGHAT and CDR2 FQNNGV. Trimming removed 1 base from V and 4 bases from J; junction bases left unmatched: 1. The CDR3 length is 15 residues. The CDR3 coding sequence is TGTGCCAGCAGCTTAGGGGGACAGGGGGCAGATACGCAGTATTTT. Protein product: CASSLGGQGADTQYF.

This clonotype occurred a few times. This chain links TRBV20-1 with TRBJ1-1; tentatively, D is TRBD1 (5 bases). The CDR3 is 15 amino acids. Trimming took 3 bases from V and 5 from J, leaving 19 bases between them. Germline lookup yields CDR1 DFQATT and CDR2 SNEGSKA (reference sequence). The CDR3 here is CSARAGTLRATEAFF. Written as DNA, the CDR3 is TGCAGTGCTAGGGCAGGGACCTTAAGGGCTACTGAAGCTTTCTTT.

V usage is TRBV7-2 and J usage is TRBJ1-2, with D tentatively TRBD1 (5 bases). Germline assignment: CDR1 SGHTA and CDR2 FQGNSA. Between the trimmed V and J ends, which lost 10 bases and 4 bases, there was a span of 13 bases. CDR3 length: 12 residues. CDR3 DNA sequence: TGTGCCACCTCAGGGTCCGCCTATGGCTACACCTTC. This codes for CATSGSAYGYTF. Supplemented by reference TRBV7-2 and TRBJ1-2, the full variable domain reads GAGVSQSPSNKVTEKGKDVELRCDPISGHTALYWYRQSLGQGLEFLIYFQGNSAPDKSGLPSDRFSAERTGGSVSTLTIQRTQQEDSAVYLCATSGSAYGYTFGSGTRLTVV.

This clonotype appeared a few times. The chain is built from TRBV15 and TRBJ2-1; no firm D call. Germline CDR1 LNHNV, CDR2 YYDKDF (reference sequence). V was cut by 0 bases and J by 0 bases, with 6 bases left in between. This CDR3 comprises 15 residues. The CDR3 nucleotides are TGTGCCACCAGCAGAGAGGGTTTCTCCTACAATGAGCAGTTCTTC. It codes for CATSREGFSYNEQFF.

V and J are TRBV2 and TRBJ1-2, with 9 nucleotides matching TRBD1. The CDR3 consists of 14 residues. J lost 8 bases, V lost 4 bases, and 8 bases had no gene match. Germline CDR1 is SNHLY and CDR2 is FYNNEI. In DNA form, the CDR3 reads TGTGCCAGCAGTGCCGGGACAGGGATTACAGGCTACACCTTC. Translation: CASSAGTGITGYTF.

This clonotype was found many times. V usage is TRBV29-1 and J usage is TRBJ2-7; TRBD1 is a possible D gene (6 bases). CDR1 and CDR2 from the germline V gene are SQVTM and ANQGSEA. The V end lost 4 bases, the J end lost 2 bases, and 27 bases lay between the germline ends. This CDR3 spans 18 amino acids. The CDR3 nucleotides are TGCAGCGTTGTTCTCGGGCCAGGGGTCTTCATCCCCACCTACGAGCAGTACTTC. Translated: CSVVLGPGVFIPTYEQYF.

The rearrangement joins TRBV4-3 to TRBJ2-3; D remains unclear. V lost 1 base and J 0 bases, leaving 8 bases between the germline ends. CDR3 size: 15 residues. Germline CDR1 LGHNA, CDR2 YSLEER. The DNA for the CDR3 is TGCGCCAGCAGCCAAGCCCGACTTAGCACAGATACGCAGTATTTT. It translates to CASSQARLSTDTQYF.

This clonotype was detected a few times. The V call is TRBV28, the J call TRBJ2-7, with D possibly being TRBD2 (5 bases). V lost 6 bases and J lost 0, with 21 bases in between. The CDR3 spans 17 residues. Germline loops: CDR1 MDHEN, CDR2 SYDVKM. CDR3 sequence: CASSPRNRGSYSYEQYF. CDR3 in DNA: TGTGCCAGCAGCCCCCGTAATCGGGGATCATACTCCTACGAGCAGTACTTC.

This clonotype was seen a handful of times. The V call is TRBV11-3, the J call TRBJ2-6; 8 bases are shared with TRBD1. In germline, CDR1 is SGHNT, CDR2 YENEEA. The V segment lost 5 bases and the J segment 5 bases; nucleotides outside the gene matches: 5. CDR3 length equals 15 residues. This chain's CDR3 is CASSPGGNRANVLTF. CDR3 coding DNA: TGTGCCAGCAGCCCAGGGGGCAATAGGGCCAACGTCCTGACTTTC.

The table lists this clonotype with many counts. V usage is TRBV9 and J usage is TRBJ2-2, with a tentative D call TRBD2 (6 bases). CDR3 length: 13 residues. CDR1 SGDLS and CDR2 YYNGEE come from the germline V gene. Trimming left V 7 bases short and J 2 bases short, with 9 bases between. CDR3 nucleotide sequence: TGTGCCAGCGAGCGGGTCAACACCGGGGAGCTGTTTTTT. Protein sequence: CASERVNTGELFF.